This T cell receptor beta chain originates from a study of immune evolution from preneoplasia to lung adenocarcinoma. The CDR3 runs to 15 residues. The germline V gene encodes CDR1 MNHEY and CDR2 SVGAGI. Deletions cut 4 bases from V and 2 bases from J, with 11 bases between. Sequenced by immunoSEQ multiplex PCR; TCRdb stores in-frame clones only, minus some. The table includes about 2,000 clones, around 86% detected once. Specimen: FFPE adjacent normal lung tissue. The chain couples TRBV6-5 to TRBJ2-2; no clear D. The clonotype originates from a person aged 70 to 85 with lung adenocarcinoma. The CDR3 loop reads CASSFADRNTGELFF. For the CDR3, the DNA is TGTGCCAGCAGTTTTGCGGACCGAAACACCGGGGAGCTGTTTTTT.